This TCR beta chain originates from a study of read filtering for tumor transcriptome and immune sequencing. This library used 300 to 500 ng RNA and molecular barcoded adaptors spanning alpha/delta and beta/gamma chains. MiXCR was run by TCRdb on the reads, yielding one entry per CDR3 protein. The sample has about 15,000 distinct CDR3 sequences; about a fifth are singletons. This clonotype was recorded at least ten times. Material for sequencing was a population of CD138-negative cells sorted from bone marrow. The TCR was taken from a donor at least 40 years old with multiple myeloma.

The CDR3 region is CASAGERTYGYTF. The CDR3 DNA follows: TGTGCCAGCGCGGGGGAACGGACCTATGGCTACACCTTC. The chain uses TRBV27 and TRBJ1-2; D may be TRBD1 (5 bases). The CDR3 consists of 13 residues. Trimming stripped 8 bases from V and 4 bases from J, with 14 bases between. Germline assignment: CDR1 MNHEY and CDR2 SMNVEV (reference sequence).